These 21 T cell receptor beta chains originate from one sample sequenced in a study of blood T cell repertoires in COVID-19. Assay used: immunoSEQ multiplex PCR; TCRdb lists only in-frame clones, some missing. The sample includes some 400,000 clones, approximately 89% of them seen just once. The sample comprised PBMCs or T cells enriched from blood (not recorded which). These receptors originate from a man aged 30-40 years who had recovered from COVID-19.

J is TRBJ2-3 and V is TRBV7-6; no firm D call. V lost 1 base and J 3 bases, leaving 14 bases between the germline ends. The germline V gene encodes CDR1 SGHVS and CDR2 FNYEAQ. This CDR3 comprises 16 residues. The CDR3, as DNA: TGTGCCAGCAGCTTAGGTCGGCAGGCTTTGACAGATACGCAGTATTTT. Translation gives CASSLGRQALTDTQYF.

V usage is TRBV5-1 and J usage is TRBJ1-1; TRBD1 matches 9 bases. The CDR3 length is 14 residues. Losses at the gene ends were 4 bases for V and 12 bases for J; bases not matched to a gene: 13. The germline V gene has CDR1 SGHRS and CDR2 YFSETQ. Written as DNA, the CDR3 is TGCGCCAGCAGCCCCGAGACAGGGGGTAGGCAAACTTTCTTT. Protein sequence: CASSPETGGRQTFF.

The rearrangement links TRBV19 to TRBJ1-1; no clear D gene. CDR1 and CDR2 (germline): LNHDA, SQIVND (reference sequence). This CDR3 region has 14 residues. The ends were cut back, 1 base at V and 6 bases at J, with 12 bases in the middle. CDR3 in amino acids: CASSIGAKVPEAFF. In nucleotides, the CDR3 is TGTGCCAGTAGTATAGGGGCTAAAGTGCCTGAAGCTTTCTTT.

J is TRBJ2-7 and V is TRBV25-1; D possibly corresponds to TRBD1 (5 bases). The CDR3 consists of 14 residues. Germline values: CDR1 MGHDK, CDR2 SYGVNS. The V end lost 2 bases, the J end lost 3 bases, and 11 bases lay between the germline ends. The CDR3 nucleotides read TGTGCCAGCAGTGAAATTGGGGCAAACTACGAGCAGTACTTC. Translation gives CASSEIGANYEQYF.

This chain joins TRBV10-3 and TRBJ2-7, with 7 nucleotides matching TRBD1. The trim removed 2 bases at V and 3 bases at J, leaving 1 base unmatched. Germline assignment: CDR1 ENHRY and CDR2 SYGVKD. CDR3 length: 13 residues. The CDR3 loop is CAISERQGYEQYF. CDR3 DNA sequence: TGTGCCATCAGTGAGAGACAGGGCTACGAGCAGTACTTC.

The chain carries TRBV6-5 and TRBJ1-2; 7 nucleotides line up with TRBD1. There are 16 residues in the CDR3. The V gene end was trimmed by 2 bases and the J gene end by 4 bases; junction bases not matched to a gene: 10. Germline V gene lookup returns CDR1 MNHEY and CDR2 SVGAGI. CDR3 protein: CASSYEGQIPLYGYTF. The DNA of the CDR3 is TGTGCCAGCAGTTACGAGGGACAGATCCCTCTCTATGGCTACACCTTC.

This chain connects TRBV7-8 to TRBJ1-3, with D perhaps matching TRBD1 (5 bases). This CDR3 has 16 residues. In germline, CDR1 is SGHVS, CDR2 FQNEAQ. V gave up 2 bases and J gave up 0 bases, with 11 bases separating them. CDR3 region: CASSLQGVDSGNTIYF. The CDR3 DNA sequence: TGTGCCAGCAGCTTACAGGGTGTGGACTCTGGAAACACCATATATTTT.

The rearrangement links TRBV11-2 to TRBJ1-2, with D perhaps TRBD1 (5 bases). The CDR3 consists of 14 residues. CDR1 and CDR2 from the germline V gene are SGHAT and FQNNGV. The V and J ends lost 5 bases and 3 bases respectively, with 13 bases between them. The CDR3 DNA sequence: TGTGCCAGCAGCCTTACTCCGGGGGACTATGGCTACACCTTC. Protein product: CASSLTPGDYGYTF.

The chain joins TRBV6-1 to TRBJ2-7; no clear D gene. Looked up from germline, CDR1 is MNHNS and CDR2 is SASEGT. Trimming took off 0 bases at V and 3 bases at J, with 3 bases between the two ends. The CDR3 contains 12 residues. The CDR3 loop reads CASSEAGYEQYF. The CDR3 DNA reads TGTGCCAGCAGTGAAGCCGGCTACGAGCAGTACTTC.

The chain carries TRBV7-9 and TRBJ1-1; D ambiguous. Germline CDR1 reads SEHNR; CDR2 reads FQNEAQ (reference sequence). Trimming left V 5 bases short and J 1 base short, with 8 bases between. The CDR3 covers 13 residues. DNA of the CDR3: TGTGCCAGCAGCAGACAAGAGAACACTGAAGCTTTCTTT. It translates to CASSRQENTEAFF.

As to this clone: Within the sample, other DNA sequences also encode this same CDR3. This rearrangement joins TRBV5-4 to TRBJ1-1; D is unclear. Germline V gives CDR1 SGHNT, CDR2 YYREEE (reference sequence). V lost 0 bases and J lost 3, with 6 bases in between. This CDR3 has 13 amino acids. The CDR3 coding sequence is TGTGCCAGCAGCTTGGGGTCGGACACTGAAGCTTTCTTT. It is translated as CASSLGSDTEAFF.

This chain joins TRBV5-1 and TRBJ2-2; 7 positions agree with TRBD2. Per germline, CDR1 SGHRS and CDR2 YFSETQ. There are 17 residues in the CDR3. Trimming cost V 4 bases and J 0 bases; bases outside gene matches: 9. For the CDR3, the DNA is TGCGCCAGCAGCGGGAGGGTCAGGGTGCCGAACACCGGGGAGCTGTTTTTT. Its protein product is CASSGRVRVPNTGELFF. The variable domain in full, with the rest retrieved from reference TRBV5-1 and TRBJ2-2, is KAGVTQTPRYLIKTRGQQVTLSCSPISGHRSVSWYQQTPGQGLQFLFEYFSETQRNKGNFPGRFSGRQFSNSRSEMNVSTLELGDSALYLCASSGRVRVPNTGELFFGEGSRLTVL.

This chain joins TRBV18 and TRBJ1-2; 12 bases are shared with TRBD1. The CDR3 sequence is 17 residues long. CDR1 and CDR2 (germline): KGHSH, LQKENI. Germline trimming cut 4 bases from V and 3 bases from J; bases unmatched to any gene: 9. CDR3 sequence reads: CASSRYPGTGGDYGYTF. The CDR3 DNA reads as TGTGCCAGCTCACGGTACCCCGGGACAGGGGGCGACTATGGCTACACCTTC.

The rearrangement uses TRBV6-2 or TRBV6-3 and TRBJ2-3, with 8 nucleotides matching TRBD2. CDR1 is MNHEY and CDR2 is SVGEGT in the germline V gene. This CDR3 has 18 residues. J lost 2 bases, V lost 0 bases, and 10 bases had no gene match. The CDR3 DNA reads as TGTGCCAGCAGTTACTCCCCGGGGCGGGGGGAGTTCACAGATACGCAGTATTTT. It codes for CASSYSPGRGEFTDTQYF.

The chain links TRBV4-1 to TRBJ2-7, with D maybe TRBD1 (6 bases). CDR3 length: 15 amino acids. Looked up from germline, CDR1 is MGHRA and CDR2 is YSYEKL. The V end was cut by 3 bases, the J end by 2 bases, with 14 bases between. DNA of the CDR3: TGCGCCAGCAGCCAGGCTCTCAGGGGACCCTACGAGCAGTACTTC. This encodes CASSQALRGPYEQYF.

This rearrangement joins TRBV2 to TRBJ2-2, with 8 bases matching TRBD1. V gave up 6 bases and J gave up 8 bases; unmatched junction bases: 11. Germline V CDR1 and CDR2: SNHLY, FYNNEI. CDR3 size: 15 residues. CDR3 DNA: TGTGCCAGCAGCCGACAAGGGAGGACAGGGGGGGAGCTGTTTTTT. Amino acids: CASSRQGRTGGELFF.

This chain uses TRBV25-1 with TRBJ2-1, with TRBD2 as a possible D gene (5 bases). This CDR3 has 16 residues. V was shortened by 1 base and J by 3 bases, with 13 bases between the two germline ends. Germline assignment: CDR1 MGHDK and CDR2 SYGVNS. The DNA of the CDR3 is TGTGCCAGCAGTGAATCAGGACTGTCCTTCTACAATGAGCAGTTCTTC. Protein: CASSESGLSFYNEQFF.

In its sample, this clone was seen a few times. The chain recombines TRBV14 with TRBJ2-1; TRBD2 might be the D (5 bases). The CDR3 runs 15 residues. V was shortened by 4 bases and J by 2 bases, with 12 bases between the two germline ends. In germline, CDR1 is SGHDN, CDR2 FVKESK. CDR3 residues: CASSPRSSPYNEQFF. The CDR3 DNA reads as TGTGCCAGCAGCCCCCGGTCTAGCCCCTACAATGAGCAGTTCTTC.

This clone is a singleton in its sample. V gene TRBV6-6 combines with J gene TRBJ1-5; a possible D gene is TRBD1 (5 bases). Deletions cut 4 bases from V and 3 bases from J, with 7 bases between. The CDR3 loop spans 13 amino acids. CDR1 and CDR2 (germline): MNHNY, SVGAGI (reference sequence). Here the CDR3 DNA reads TGTGCCAGCAGTTTCAGGGACAATCAGCCCCAGCATTTT. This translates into CASSFRDNQPQHF.

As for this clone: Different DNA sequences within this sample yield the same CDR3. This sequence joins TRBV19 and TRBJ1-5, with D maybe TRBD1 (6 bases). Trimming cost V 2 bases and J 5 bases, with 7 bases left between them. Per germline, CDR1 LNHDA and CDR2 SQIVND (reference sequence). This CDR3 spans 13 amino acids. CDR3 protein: CASSIQGYQPQHF. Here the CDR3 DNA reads TGTGCCAGTAGTATACAGGGGTATCAGCCCCAGCATTTT.

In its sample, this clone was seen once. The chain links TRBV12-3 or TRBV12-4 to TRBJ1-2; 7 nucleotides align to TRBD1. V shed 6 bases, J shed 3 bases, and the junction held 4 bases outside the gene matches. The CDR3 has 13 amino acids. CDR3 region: CASRRDSHYGYTF. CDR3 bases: TGTGCCAGCAGACGGGACAGTCACTATGGCTACACCTTC.